Described below is a single TCR beta chain sequence and its context. Its antigen is unknown. The CDR3 loop spans 10 amino acids. Germline assignment: CDR1 SQVTM and CDR2 ANQGSEA. V lost 7 bases and J 3 bases, leaving 4 bases between the germline ends. Clones were read by immunoSEQ multiplex PCR, and TCRdb kept only the in-frame ones, dropping some. The sample carries 550,000 to 750,000 clones, just over 90% recorded once. The sample comes from a study of shared clonotypes between healthy human individuals. Study results and caveats: Sequencing of the sorted subsets was shown by rarefaction to be incomplete despite large depth.

CD8 cells classed as naive were CD45RO-negative and positively selected for CCR7, excluding terminally differentiated effector memory CD45RA+ cells. What was sequenced was naive CD8+ T cells sorted from blood. This clonotype was sampled from a man aged 25-45 years in good health. J is TRBJ2-1 and V is TRBV29-1; D is uncertain. CDR3 residues: CSGIYNEQFF. Here the CDR3 DNA reads TGCAGCGGCATCTACAATGAGCAGTTCTTC.